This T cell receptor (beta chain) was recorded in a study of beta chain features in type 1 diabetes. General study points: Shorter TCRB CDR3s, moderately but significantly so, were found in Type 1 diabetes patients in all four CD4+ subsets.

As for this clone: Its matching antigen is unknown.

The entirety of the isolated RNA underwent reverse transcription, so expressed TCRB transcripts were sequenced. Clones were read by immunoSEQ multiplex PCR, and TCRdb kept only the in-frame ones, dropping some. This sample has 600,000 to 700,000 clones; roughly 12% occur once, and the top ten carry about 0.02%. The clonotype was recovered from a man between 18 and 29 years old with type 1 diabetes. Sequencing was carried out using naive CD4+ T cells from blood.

Written as DNA, the CDR3 is TGCGCCAGCAGCCAAGATTACGGTCGGGAGCAGTACTTC. Protein: CASSQDYGREQYF. The chain joins TRBV4-1 to TRBJ2-7; D is ambiguous. V lost 0 bases and J lost 7, with 10 bases in between. Germline V gene data show CDR1 as MGHRA and CDR2 as YSYEKL. The CDR3 has 13 residues.